A few counts support the clone carrying this TCR beta chain. Its matching antigen is unknown. The data derive from a study of identical twins. CDR3 length: 13 residues. With 2 bases removed from V and 6 bases from J, the gap between germline ends came to 9 bases. Per germline, CDR1 MGHDK and CDR2 SYGVNS. Study-level findings and limits: Twins' excess sharing was less marked for out-of-frame beta sequences. Zero-insertion analyses might be partly confounded by invariant T cells like MAIT and iNKT.

In TCRdb, the 5' RACE reads were re-called with MiXCR into one record per CDR3 protein. The sample shows about 340,000 distinct CDR3 sequences, roughly 9% of them seen only once. This TCR came from a woman aged 45-65 years in good health. The chain employs TRBV25-1 and TRBJ2-3; D tentatively fits TRBD1 or TRBD2 (5 bases each). Input material: naive T cells sorted from blood. CDR3 bases: TGTGCCAGCAGTGAAGGGGGAATCGATACGCAGTATTTT. Encoded protein: CASSEGGIDTQYF.